Sequencing of this T cell receptor (beta chain) was carried out in a study of shared clonotypes between healthy human individuals. The wider study: The donor group consisted of two women and a few men, aged 18 to 49. Used for every donor were three CD4 naive, three CD4 memory, two CD8 naive and one CD8 memory plate.

The study, taken as a whole, reports: Among the subsets, naive ones generally showed larger estimated richness than memory ones.

Authors' methods: ImmunoSEQ yielded junction-only sequences lacking quality scores, so filtering differed. Generated by immunoSEQ multiplex PCR, the TCRdb table keeps only in-frame clones and is missing some. V, J and clone size are taken as reported in that table, and D and trimming were inferred from the DNA itself. The data hold approximately 700,000 clones, with around 73% observed a single time. With respect to this clone: Antigen unknown.

The germline V gene has CDR1 SGHNT and CDR2 YENEEA. The CDR3 extends over 15 amino acids. Trimming left V 3 bases short and J 0 bases short, with 9 bases between. This chain connects TRBV11-3 to TRBJ1-3; D is perhaps TRBD1 (6 bases). Sequencing used memory CD4+ T cells sorted from blood. Sample subset: CD45RA-negative fraction. The receptor comes from a woman aged 25 to 39 in good health. The CDR3 DNA follows: TGTGCCAGCAGCTTCGGGACATACTCTGGAAACACCATATATTTT. The encoded protein is CASSFGTYSGNTIYF.